The next 5 T cell receptor beta chains were all read from a single sample in a study of cytomegalovirus exposure and HLA in healthy donors. Vbeta (60) and Jbeta (13) primers were used in the PCR. TCRdb's table, derived via immunoSEQ multiplex PCR, lists solely in-frame clones and lacks some. Altogether some 170,000 clones are present, approximately 80% being singletons, with the ten largest covering roughly 13%. Sequencing was performed on PBMCs. The receptor set was obtained from a woman aged 45-60 years in good health and CMV-seronegative.

The V and J genes are TRBV7-8 and TRBJ2-7; 7 nucleotides agree with TRBD1. Germline V gene data show CDR1 as SGHVS and CDR2 as FQNEAQ. This CDR3 is built from 13 residues. The V segment lost 5 bases and the J segment 6 bases; nucleotides outside the gene matches: 7. In DNA form, the CDR3 reads TGTGCCAGCAGCCTGGGGGCAGGGGGCGAGCAGTACTTC. It yields the protein CASSLGAGGEQYF.

The chain joins TRBV11-2 to TRBJ1-1; a possible D gene is TRBD1 (5 bases). The CDR3 covers 15 residues. Trimming cost V 4 bases and J 6 bases, with 18 bases left between them. The germline gives CDR1 SGHAT, CDR2 FQNNGV. CDR3 bases: TGTGCCAGCAGCTCACCTACTTCAGGGAGGCCTGAAGCTTTCTTT. It encodes CASSSPTSGRPEAFF. The full variable domain, completed using reference TRBV11-2 and TRBJ1-1, is EAGVAQSPRYKIIEKRQSVAFWCNPISGHATLYWYQQILGQGPKLLIQFQNNGVVDDSQLPKDRFSAERLKGVDSTLKIQPAKLEDSAVYLCASSSPTSGRPEAFFGQGTRLTVV.

The rearrangement links TRBV11-2 to TRBJ2-1, with 10 bases lining up with TRBD1. The germline CDR1 and CDR2 sequences are SGHAT and FQNNGV. V lost 5 bases and J lost 2; bases outside the gene matches: 6. This CDR3 is 16 amino acids long. This CDR3 is CASSPWTGGTYNEQFF. CDR3 DNA sequence: TGTGCCAGCAGCCCATGGACAGGGGGAACCTACAATGAGCAGTTCTTC.

The chain joins TRBV6-1 to TRBJ1-5; perhaps TRBD1 as D (6 bases). Per the germline V gene, CDR1 is MNHNS and CDR2 is SASEGT. The CDR3 contains 13 residues. Deletions cut 2 bases from V and 7 bases from J, with 9 bases between. The CDR3 loop reads CASSERGGQPQHF. The CDR3 bases are TGTGCCAGCAGTGAAAGAGGGGGACAGCCCCAGCATTTT.

The chain carries TRBV2 and TRBJ2-4, with TRBD2 as a possible D gene (6 bases). The CDR3 contains 16 residues. The germline gives CDR1 SNHLY, CDR2 FYNNEI. The germline V and J ends were trimmed by 0 bases and 1 base, with 10 bases remaining between them. Here the CDR3 DNA reads TGTGCCAGCAGTGAAGCGCGGGGTCGCGCCAAAAACATTCAGTACTTC. Protein sequence: CASSEARGRAKNIQYF. Supplemented by reference TRBV2 and TRBJ2-4, the full variable domain reads EPEVTQTPSHQVTQMGQEVILRCVPISNHLYFYWYRQILGQKVEFLVSFYNNEISEKSEIFDDQFSVERPDGSNFTLKIRSTKLEDSAMYFCASSEARGRAKNIQYFGAGTRLSVL.